This is a list of T cell receptor beta chains from one sample in a study of T cell repertoires in cytomegalovirus infection. MiXCR, applied by TCRdb to the reads, yields one record per CDR3 protein. The sample consists of under 200,000 distinct CDR3 sequences, nearly 9.5% of them appearing once. The sequenced sample was PBMCs. The receptors here all came from a human donor in good health (CMV status not recorded). Some clones in this sample may be carry-over from other donors' samples. Each CDR3 is given with its conserved first and last residue. A D gene is named only where the DNA matches it firmly. Some rows mark clone size as missing; the rest say once, few, many or name a class of expanded clone.

V	D	size	length	J	CDR3	DNA
TRBV7-2	.	many	16	TRBJ1-5	CASSLDEGYSNQPQHF	TGTGCCAGCAGCTTAGATGAGGGCTACAGCAATCAGCCCCAGCATTTT
TRBV7-9	TRBD2	many	15	TRBJ2-1	CASSTFRGVNGEQFF	TGTGCCAGCAGCACCTTTCGGGGGGTTAACGGTGAGCAGTTCTTC
TRBV7-2	.	many	15	TRBJ1-2	CASSLSPGTNYGYTF	TGTGCCAGCAGCTTATCTCCAGGAACTAACTATGGCTACACCTTC
TRBV7-2	.	many	14	TRBJ2-2	CASSSRAGTGELFF	TGTGCCAGCAGCTCCCGGGCAGGCACCGGGGAGCTGTTTTTT
TRBV7-2	.	.	17	TRBJ2-7	CASSLVFGGGGLGEQYF	TGTGCCAGCAGCTTAGTTTTTGGGGGGGGCGGGTTGGGCGAGCAGTACTTC
TRBV7-2	.	many	13	TRBJ2-3	CASNDFGADTQYF	TGTGCCAGCAACGACTTTGGGGCAGATACGCAGTATTTT
TRBV29-1	.	.	13	TRBJ1-1	CSVNTGSRTEAFF	TGCAGCGTTAATACAGGGTCGAGGACTGAAGCTTTCTTT
TRBV27	.	many	15	TRBJ2-7	CASSSPLQGPREQYF	TGTGCCAGCAGCTCCCCTTTACAGGGCCCCCGGGAGCAGTACTTC
TRBV6-2/TRBV6-3	.	many	16	TRBJ2-1	CASSYGQSQPYNEQFF	TGTGCCAGCAGTTACGGACAGTCCCAGCCCTACAATGAGCAGTTCTTC
TRBV7-9	.	many	15	TRBJ2-1	CASSPSERRRDEQFF	TGTGCCAGCAGCCCATCAGAGCGGAGAAGAGATGAGCAGTTCTTC
TRBV24-1	.	many	15	TRBJ2-1	CATSDHLGTHNEQFF	TGTGCCACCAGTGACCACCTAGGGACACACAATGAGCAGTTCTTC
TRBV7-2	.	many	21	TRBJ2-5	CASSLDPLPKWFLAPLSPQYF	TGTGCCAGCAGCTTAGATCCCCTACCAAAGTGGTTCCTAGCTCCTTTGTCGCCCCAGTACTTC
TRBV7-8	TRBD1	many	18	TRBJ1-5	CASSREKKRQGADQPQHF	TGTGCCAGCAGCCGCGAAAAAAAGAGACAGGGGGCGGATCAGCCCCAGCATTTT
TRBV27	TRBD2	.	15	TRBJ2-7	CASNAREGSSYEQYF	TGTGCCAGCAACGCCCGGGAGGGGAGCTCCTACGAGCAGTACTTC
TRBV7-3	.	many	14	TRBJ2-7	CASSFQASSYEQYF	TGTGCCAGCAGCTTCCAGGCCAGCTCCTACGAGCAGTACTTC
TRBV19	TRBD1	many	13	TRBJ1-5	CATGGTGNQPQHF	TGTGCCACCGGAGGGACAGGGAATCAGCCCCAGCATTTT
TRBV28	.	.	15	TRBJ2-7	CASKGGGSGSYEQYF	TGTGCCAGCAAGGGGGGTGGGAGCGGATCCTACGAGCAGTACTTC
TRBV6-6	TRBD2	.	16	TRBJ2-7	CASSPGLAGATSEQYF	TGTGCCAGCAGTCCCGGACTAGCGGGGGCAACTAGCGAGCAGTACTTC
TRBV12-3/TRBV12-4	TRBD1	few	15	TRBJ1-5	CASSFGTGNNQPQHF	TGTGCCAGCAGTTTCGGGACAGGGAACAATCAGCCCCAGCATTTT
TRBV20-1	.	many	14	TRBJ2-7	CSARELVAVYEQYF	TGCAGTGCTAGAGAGTTGGTAGCGGTCTACGAGCAGTACTTC
TRBV7-2	.	many	17	TRBJ1-1	CASSLAGMKTMNTEAFF	TGTGCCAGCAGCTTAGCGGGCATGAAAACCATGAACACTGAAGCTTTCTTT
TRBV20-1	.	few	13	TRBJ2-7	CSASFTFTYEQYF	TGCAGTGCTAGTTTCACATTCACCTACGAGCAGTACTTC
TRBV7-2	TRBD2	many	18	TRBJ2-3	CASSPNPPGGASTDTQYF	TGTGCCAGCAGCCCCAACCCGCCCGGGGGGGCAAGCACAGATACGCAGTATTTT
TRBV2	TRBD2	.	12	TRBJ2-7	CASTLADYEQYF	TGTGCCAGCACCCTAGCGGACTACGAGCAGTACTTC
TRBV4-1	TRBD1	many	15	TRBJ2-1	CASTSSGQGYNEQFF	TGCGCCAGCACCAGTTCGGGACAGGGATACAATGAGCAGTTCTTC
TRBV28	.	many	14	TRBJ1-5	CASSLPLGGQPQHF	TGTGCCAGCAGTCTCCCCCTGGGGGGGCAGCCCCAGCATTTT
TRBV20-1	TRBD1	few	15	TRBJ1-5	CSARGTGESNQPQHF	TGCAGTGCTAGAGGGACAGGGGAGAGCAATCAGCCCCAGCATTTT
TRBV19	.	.	16	TRBJ1-1	CASLKSRRTAETEAFF	TGTGCCAGTTTGAAGTCCCGGAGGACGGCGGAGACTGAAGCTTTCTTT
TRBV29-1	TRBD2	.	17	TRBJ2-1	CSVVGLVDNFSYNEQFF	TGCAGCGTTGTGGGACTAGTAGACAACTTCTCCTACAATGAGCAGTTCTTC
TRBV19	TRBD1	many	16	TRBJ1-5	CASSIYGTASNQPQHF	TGTGCCAGTAGTATATACGGGACAGCGAGCAATCAGCCCCAGCATTTT
TRBV12-3/TRBV12-4	.	.	15	TRBJ1-5	CASSLYRASNQPQHF	TGTGCCAGCAGTTTATACAGGGCATCAAATCAGCCCCAGCATTTT
TRBV7-2	.	many	13	TRBJ1-1	CASSPGIPTEAFF	TGTGCCAGCAGCCCCGGGATTCCGACTGAAGCTTTCTTT
TRBV18	.	medium-sized	14	TRBJ1-2	CASSPPTESYGYTF	TGTGCCAGCTCACCCCCGACAGAGTCCTATGGCTACACCTTC
TRBV7-9	.	many	13	TRBJ2-1	CASSLDSYNEQFF	TGTGCCAGCAGCTTAGACAGTTACAATGAGCAGTTCTTC